This section outlines one T cell receptor beta chain sequence together with its context. Its antigen is unknown. Regarding time point: persistent/refractory GD, antithyroid drugs over 5 years with positive TRAb. Extracted RNA from PBMCs served as the source of the TCR library. An endocrinology department in Xi'an, China, supplied the patients. This record comes from a study of regulatory T cells in long-lasting Graves disease. The V end was cut by 3 bases, the J end by 2 bases, with 16 bases between. The CDR3 runs 15 residues. Germline-derived CDR1 and CDR2 are DFQATT and SNEGSKA (reference sequence). Findings and limits, study-wide: New patients shared approximately 970 public clonotypes, and persistent patients shared more, with 2,741. The study found lower TCR diversity in persistent Graves' patients than in newly diagnosed ones.

In building TCR beta libraries, iRepertoire HTBI primers were used together with Arm-PCR of CDR3 regions. MiXCR, applied by TCRdb to the multiplex PCR reads, yields one record per CDR3 protein. Of about 660,000 distinct CDR3 sequences in the sample, approximately 31% are singletons; the top ten hold about 40%. The rearrangement joins TRBV20-1 to TRBJ1-1, with D unclear. This TCR was recovered from a female donor with Graves disease. Here the sequenced sample was peripheral blood mononuclear cells (PBMCs), taken when the disease was refractory, from a patient treated with antithyroid drugs. CDR3 sequence: CSARAVVSDNTEAFF. CDR3 nucleotide sequence: TGCAGTGCTAGGGCAGTCGTGTCGGACAACACTGAAGCTTTCTTT.